One and the same sample provided the 18 T cell receptor beta chains below, sequenced in a study of persistence of HIV-infected CD4 T cells. The libraries were made with immunoSEQ version 4 in survey mode. The table came from immunoSEQ multiplex PCR; TCRdb's copy has only in-frame clones and leaves some out. The sample consists of 35,000 to 55,000 clones, 80% to 90% of them appearing once. These receptors are not linked to any known antigen. Anti-CD3/anti-CD28 beads served as a nonspecific positive control stimulus. Responding CD4+ T cells were sorted by upregulation of both CD40 ligand and CD69. The sequenced sample was CD4+ T cells sorted from PBMCs after approximately 19-hour stimulation, obtained from a patient who received antiretroviral therapy. The receptors come from an adult man with HIV who was CMV-seropositive.

J is TRBJ2-1 and V is TRBV2; 9 bases are a match to TRBD1. Germline V gives CDR1 SNHLY, CDR2 FYNNEI. V was pared by 7 bases and J by 10 bases, with 11 bases of the junction left unmatched. This CDR3 contains 14 residues. CDR3 in amino acids: CASTRRDRDREQFF. In DNA form, the CDR3 reads TGTGCCAGCACCCGCCGGGACAGGGATCGCGAGCAGTTCTTC.

The genes are TRBV19 and TRBJ2-2; TRBD2 agrees at 8 bases. The CDR3 sequence is 15 residues long. Germline values: CDR1 LNHDA, CDR2 SQIVND (reference sequence). J was trimmed by 7 bases and V by 5 bases; bases with no gene match: 9. CDR3 DNA sequence: TGTGCCAGTAGTGACCCCGGGGGGGTCGGCGGGGAGCTGTTTTTT. This sequence encodes CASSDPGGVGGELFF. Full variable domain (rest looked up from reference TRBV19 and TRBJ2-2): DGGITQSPKYLFRKEGQNVTLSCEQNLNHDAMYWYRQDPGQGLRLIYYSQIVNDFQKGDIAEGYSVSREKKESFPLTVTSAQKNPTAFYLCASSDPGGVGGELFFGEGSRLTVL.

With respect to this clone: The same CDR3 also results from other DNA sequences found in this sample. This chain connects TRBV6-5 to TRBJ2-7; D not resolved. Germline CDR1 is MNHEY and CDR2 is SVGAGI. The length of the CDR3 is 13 residues. Trimming stripped 5 bases from V and 1 base from J, with 9 bases between. DNA for the CDR3: TGTGCCAGCAGTAGAACGGTATCCTACGAGCAGTACTTC. Protein sequence: CASSRTVSYEQYF.

The sample holds one count of this clone. J is TRBJ2-6 and V is TRBV29-1; no firm D call. The V and J ends lost 7 bases and 12 bases respectively, with 7 bases between them. CDR1 and CDR2 from the germline V gene are SQVTM and ANQGSEA. The CDR3 length is 9 residues. The CDR3 sequence: CSGRRVLTF. The CDR3 nucleotides read TGCAGCGGTCGACGCGTCCTGACTTTC.

This clone has a handful of counts. V usage is TRBV5-1 and J usage is TRBJ1-3; weak D call: TRBD1 (5 bases). V lost 0 bases and J lost 0, with 10 bases in between. The CDR3 consists of 16 residues. Germline CDR1 is SGHRS and CDR2 is YFSETQ. Here the CDR3 reads CASSLGQPSSGNTIYF. The CDR3, as DNA: TGCGCCAGCAGCTTGGGACAGCCCAGCTCTGGAAACACCATATATTTT.

The CDR3: CASSPPVGSRALHF. The CDR3 DNA sequence: TGTGCCAGCAGTCCACCAGTCGGAAGTAGGGCCCTCCACTTT. The chain couples TRBV6-2 or TRBV6-3 to TRBJ1-6; D unresolved. The CDR3 contains 14 residues. Looked up from germline, CDR1 is MNHEY and CDR2 is SVGEGT. Between the trimmed V and J ends, which lost 5 bases and 14 bases, there was a span of 19 bases.

The chain couples TRBV28 to TRBJ2-3; 7 bases are shared with TRBD1. Looked up from germline, CDR1 is MDHEN and CDR2 is SYDVKM. CDR3 length: 16 amino acids. Trimming cost V 6 bases and J 4 bases; bases outside gene matches: 13. CDR3 DNA sequence: TGTGCCAGCAGACCTGGGACAGCCAATTCCCCAGATACGCAGTATTTT. Its protein product is CASRPGTANSPDTQYF.

The chain combines TRBV12-3 or TRBV12-4 with TRBJ1-3; no clear D gene. V was trimmed by 7 bases and J by 0 bases, leaving 4 bases between them. The CDR3 has 12 residues. CDR3 sequence: CASTNSGNTIYF. The CDR3 DNA reads TGTGCCAGCACCAACTCTGGAAACACCATATATTTT.

The V call is TRBV9, the J call TRBJ2-1, with D hard to call. This CDR3 comprises 16 residues. Germline-derived CDR1 and CDR2 are SGDLS and YYNGEE. The V end was cut by 4 bases, the J end by 0 bases, with 14 bases between. The CDR3 protein is CASSPSARSSYNEQFF. CDR3 DNA sequence: TGTGCCAGCAGCCCCTCAGCCCGGAGCTCCTACAATGAGCAGTTCTTC.

The J gene is TRBJ2-4, the V gene TRBV19, with D hard to call. The CDR3 totals 15 residues. The ends were cut back, 2 bases at V and 2 bases at J, with 10 bases in the middle. Germline V gene lookup returns CDR1 LNHDA and CDR2 SQIVND (reference sequence). The CDR3 spells CASSIWVGTKNIQYF. The CDR3 DNA reads TGTGCCAGTAGTATATGGGTAGGAACCAAAAACATTCAGTACTTC.

The chain links TRBV5-8 to TRBJ1-4; D is uncertain. Germline V gives CDR1 SGHTS, CDR2 YDEGEE. The CDR3 is made up of 15 amino acids. V shed 0 bases and J shed 4 bases, with 10 bases lying between them. CDR3 DNA sequence: TGTGCCAGCAGCTTGGGTCGTGGAGTTAATGAAAAACTGTTTTTT. Amino acid sequence: CASSLGRGVNEKLFF.

The rearrangement uses TRBV2 and TRBJ1-4, with D possibly TRBD1 on 5 matching bases. Trimming took off 2 bases at V and 8 bases at J, with 15 bases between the two ends. The germline CDR1 and CDR2 sequences are SNHLY and FYNNEI. The CDR3 runs to 15 residues. Here the CDR3 reads CASSERVGVGEKLFF. DNA of the CDR3: TGTGCCAGCAGTGAAAGAGTGGGGGTCGGGGAAAAACTGTTTTTT.

This clone turned up a few times. The chain links TRBV5-1 to TRBJ1-1; a possible D gene is TRBD1 (5 bases). The CDR3 extends over 16 amino acids. CDR1 is SGHRS, CDR2 YFSETQ, per germline. Trimming removed 2 bases at V and 2 bases at J, with 16 bases between. CDR3 bases: TGCGCCAGCAGCTTTTCACAGGAAAGGGTAAACACTGAAGCTTTCTTT. This translates into CASSFSQERVNTEAFF.

This chain links TRBV28 with TRBJ1-1; D unclear. Deletions cut 0 bases from V and 1 base from J, with 6 bases between. CDR1 and CDR2 from the germline V gene are MDHEN and SYDVKM. The length of the CDR3 is 14 residues. The CDR3 region has the DNA TGTGCCAGCAGTTTATGGACTCAGAACACTGAAGCTTTCTTT. The encoded protein is CASSLWTQNTEAFF.

About this clone itself: Other DNA sequences in the sample encode the same CDR3. The gene calls are TRBV2 and TRBJ1-3, with 8 positions matching TRBD1. Per the germline V gene, CDR1 is SNHLY and CDR2 is FYNNEI. V lost 5 bases, J lost 5 bases, and 5 bases stayed unmatched. The CDR3 is made up of 14 amino acids. CDR3 nucleotides: TGTGCCAGCAGTACCGACAGGGGTAGAAACACCATATATTTT. Protein: CASSTDRGRNTIYF.

This clone turned up a few times. V gene TRBV5-6 combines with J gene TRBJ1-5, with D perhaps matching TRBD1 (6 bases). This CDR3 contains 14 residues. The V end was cut by 1 base, the J end by 11 bases, with 16 bases between. CDR1 and CDR2 from the germline V gene are SGHDT and YYEEEE. The CDR3 coding sequence is TGTGCCAGCAGCTTGTCAGGGGTCCTCGAGGCCCAGCATTTT. Translating it yields CASSLSGVLEAQHF.

The chain carries TRBV13 and TRBJ1-6; D is unclear. The CDR3 is made up of 15 amino acids. Trimming left V 0 bases short and J 6 bases short, with 9 bases between. Germline lookup yields CDR1 PRHDT and CDR2 FYEKMQ (reference sequence). CDR3 DNA sequence: TGTGCCAGCAGCTTAGGCACGTTCCCTAATTCACCCCTCCACTTT. It encodes CASSLGTFPNSPLHF.

The chain recombines TRBV24-1 with TRBJ2-3, with TRBD1 matching over 9 bases. Germline V gene lookup returns CDR1 KGHDR and CDR2 SFDVKD. The CDR3 has 17 residues. J gave up 9 bases and V 2 bases, and 14 bases lay outside the gene matches. Written as DNA, the CDR3 is TGTGCCACCAGTGATTCTCTCGGGACAGGGACCCTCAGAACGCAGTATTTT. This translates into CATSDSLGTGTLRTQYF.